The rows below give T cell receptor beta chains drawn from one sample of a study of blood T cell repertoires in COVID-19. TCRdb's copy holds only in-frame clones and misses some; the assay was immunoSEQ multiplex PCR. The repertoire holds under 200,000 clones, with about 89% as singletons. Sequencing was performed on PBMCs or T cells enriched from blood (not recorded which). These receptors all come from a woman under 30 who had recovered from COVID-19. CDR3s include the opening cysteine and the closing phenylalanine or tryptophan. A D gene is named only where the DNA matches it firmly. Rows may omit the clone size; those that give it use once, few, many or a size class.

D gene | J gene | CDR3 length | V gene | clone size | CDR3 protein | CDR3 DNA
. | TRBJ2-7 | 14 | TRBV27 | . | CASSFSGTVYEQYF | TGTGCCAGCAGTTTTAGCGGCACGGTCTACGAGCAGTACTTC
. | TRBJ2-2 | 14 | TRBV7-2 | . | CASSLDISTGELFF | TGTGCCAGCAGCTTAGACATTTCAACCGGGGAGCTGTTTTTT
. | TRBJ2-7 | 13 | TRBV9 | . | CASSDRGGSEQYF | TGTGCCAGCAGCGACCGAGGAGGTAGCGAGCAGTACTTC
TRBD1 | TRBJ1-5 | 14 | TRBV4-1 | . | CASSQGQGGQPQHF | TGCGCCAGCAGCCAGGGACAGGGGGGACAGCCCCAGCATTTT
TRBD2 | TRBJ2-7 | 17 | TRBV7-8 | . | CASSLGVKRGRSYEQYF | TGTGCCAGCAGCTTAGGGGTTAAGCGGGGGCGCTCCTACGAGCAGTACTTC
TRBD2 | TRBJ2-1 | 15 | TRBV9 | . | CASSYEGLADNEQFF | TGTGCCAGCAGCTACGAGGGACTAGCGGACAATGAGCAGTTCTTC
. | TRBJ1-4 | 14 | TRBV19 | . | CASSPAGINEKLFF | TGTGCCAGTAGTCCCGCGGGCATTAATGAAAAACTGTTTTTT
. | TRBJ2-3 | 12 | TRBV12-3/TRBV12-4 | . | CASSAEPDTQYF | TGTGCCAGCAGTGCGGAACCAGATACGCAGTATTTT
TRBD1 | TRBJ2-5 | 14 | TRBV2 | . | CASSTDRGFETQYF | TGTGCCAGCAGTACGGACAGGGGGTTTGAGACCCAGTACTTC
. | TRBJ1-5 | 15 | TRBV4-1 | . | CASSQDGQSNQPQHF | TGCGCCAGCAGCCAAGATGGACAGTCCAATCAGCCCCAGCATTTT
. | TRBJ2-7 | 14 | TRBV6-5 | few | CASSQSRGTYEQYF | TGTGCCAGCAGCCAGTCTAGGGGGACCTACGAGCAGTACTTC
TRBD1 | TRBJ1-5 | 15 | TRBV4-2 | . | CASSQAGQGDQPQHF | TGTGCCAGCAGCCAAGCCGGACAGGGAGATCAGCCCCAGCATTTT
. | TRBJ2-7 | 14 | TRBV5-6 | . | CASSRGGGTYEQYF | TGTGCCAGCAGTCGGGGAGGTGGGACGTACGAGCAGTACTTC
TRBD2 | TRBJ2-3 | 16 | TRBV19 | . | CASARGPSGNTDTQYF | TGTGCCAGTGCTCGAGGACCTAGCGGGAACACAGATACGCAGTATTTT
. | TRBJ2-3 | 17 | TRBV5-4 | . | CASSAPYGGTGTDTQYF | TGTGCCAGCAGCGCTCCTTACGGAGGGACGGGCACAGATACGCAGTATTTT
TRBD2 | TRBJ2-7 | 15 | TRBV15 | once | CATSRDWGGSYEQYF | TGTGCCACCAGCAGAGATTGGGGGGGCTCCTACGAGCAGTACTTC
. | TRBJ2-7 | 15 | TRBV9 | . | CASSPPGLADYEQYF | TGTGCCAGCAGCCCCCCCGGGCTAGCAGATTACGAGCAGTACTTC
TRBD1 | TRBJ2-7 | 14 | TRBV6-4 | . | CASSDPGTGNEQYF | TGTGCCAGCAGTGACCCCGGGACAGGGAACGAGCAGTACTTC
TRBD1 | TRBJ2-5 | 12 | TRBV3-1/TRBV3-2 | . | CASEGTEETQYF | TGTGCCAGCGAAGGGACAGAAGAGACCCAGTACTTC
. | TRBJ1-2 | 16 | TRBV6-6 | once | CASSYSRGGGNYGYTF | TGTGCCAGCAGTTACTCCCGAGGGGGAGGGAACTATGGCTACACCTTC
. | TRBJ2-7 | 13 | TRBV6-5 | . | CASRDGTNYEQYF | TGTGCCAGCAGGGACGGGACAAACTACGAGCAGTACTTC
. | TRBJ2-6 | 16 | TRBV2 | . | CASPAGYSSGANVLTF | TGTGCCAGCCCGGCAGGCTATAGCTCTGGGGCCAACGTCCTGACTTTC
TRBD2 | TRBJ2-7 | 17 | TRBV5-4 | . | CASSAKGSGRIPYEQYF | TGTGCCAGCAGCGCCAAGGGTTCCGGGAGGATCCCCTACGAGCAGTACTTC
. | TRBJ2-1 | 14 | TRBV6-1 | . | CASSEKLGYNEQFF | TGTGCCAGCAGTGAAAAACTAGGCTACAATGAGCAGTTCTTC
. | TRBJ1-6 | 14 | TRBV2 | . | CASRGGTVNSPLHF | TGTGCCAGCAGGGGGGGGACGGTAAATTCACCCCTCCACTTT
TRBD1 | TRBJ2-7 | 14 | TRBV27 | . | CASRYIQGAQEQYF | TGTGCCAGCCGCTACATACAGGGGGCGCAGGAGCAGTACTTC
TRBD1 | TRBJ1-3 | 14 | TRBV7-2 | . | CASRRTGAGNTIYF | TGTGCCAGCAGACGAACAGGGGCCGGAAACACCATATATTTT
. | TRBJ2-7 | 15 | TRBV28 | . | CASSGLGQGVREQYF | TGTGCCAGTAGCGGTCTTGGGCAGGGGGTGAGAGAGCAGTACTTC
. | TRBJ2-7 | 15 | TRBV7-2 | . | CASSLGGPPLGEQYF | TGTGCCAGCAGCTTAGGGGGCCCGCCCTTGGGCGAGCAGTACTTC
. | TRBJ2-6 | 16 | TRBV6-5 | . | CASSYAGISGANVLTF | TGTGCCAGCAGTTACGCAGGAATCTCTGGGGCCAACGTCCTGACTTTC
. | TRBJ2-1 | 13 | TRBV5-1 | once | CASSFLEHNEQFF | TGCGCCAGCAGCTTCTTAGAGCACAATGAGCAGTTCTTC
. | TRBJ1-2 | 12 | TRBV28 | . | CATERQLYGYTF | TGTGCCACCGAGAGGCAGCTCTATGGCTACACCTTC